Following are 23 T cell receptor beta chains from one sample sequenced in a study of blood T cell repertoires in COVID-19 (dated by TCRdb to 2019 to 2021). Library preparation was by the immunoSEQ multiplex PCR assay. This immuneACCESS table, as held by TCRdb, lists in-frame sequences with V and J called but not all clones. Of the missing ones, under half trace to an unresolved V gene in checked studies; the others have no known cause. Across this sample there are over 100,000 clones, with more than 85% seen only once. The top ten clones comprise less than 4.5% of the sample. Sequencing was carried out using peripheral blood. The receptors derive from a man younger than 35 with acute or convalescent COVID-19.

The chain couples TRBV5-6 to TRBJ1-6, with 7 bases that match TRBD1. This CDR3 has 14 amino acids. J lost 10 bases, V lost 4 bases, and 8 bases had no gene match. Germline V gene sequence: CDR1 SGHDT, CDR2 YYEEEE. CDR3 DNA sequence: TGTGCCAGCAGCCCGGGACAGACTCACTCACCCCTCCACTTT. Translation: CASSPGQTHSPLHF.

The rearrangement joins TRBV5-1 to TRBJ1-3, with D hard to call. V lost 2 bases to trimming and J lost 0 bases, with 9 bases between them. Looked up from germline, CDR1 is SGHRS and CDR2 is YFSETQ. The CDR3 has 15 amino acids. The CDR3 loop is CASSLGGPSGNTIYF. CDR3 DNA sequence: TGCGCCAGCAGCTTAGGAGGGCCCTCTGGAAACACCATATATTTT.

This chain uses TRBV11-2 with TRBJ1-5; 7 bases agree with TRBD1. This CDR3 comprises 13 residues. With V trimmed by 5 bases and J by 13 bases, 11 bases remained unmatched. Germline V gene lookup returns CDR1 SGHAT and CDR2 FQNNGV. CDR3 DNA: TGTGCCAGCAGCCCTAGAGTACAGGGACAGCAGCATTTT. It specifies CASSPRVQGQQHF.

The J gene is TRBJ2-3, the V gene TRBV24-1; D is undetermined. The CDR3 length is 13 residues. The germline V gene encodes CDR1 KGHDR and CDR2 SFDVKD. The ends were cut back, 4 bases at V and 6 bases at J, with 10 bases in the middle. CDR3 coding DNA: TGTGCCACCAGTGACCTATCATTTGATACGCAGTATTTT. This translates into CATSDLSFDTQYF.

The gene calls are TRBV5-1 and TRBJ1-1; tentative D call: TRBD1 (5 bases). Germline V CDR1 and CDR2: SGHRS, YFSETQ. The CDR3 is made up of 14 amino acids. V shed 6 bases and J shed 2 bases, with 14 bases lying between them. CDR3 DNA: TGCGCCAGCACCCATGCAGGGCCTAACACTGAAGCTTTCTTT. Translated, it gives CASTHAGPNTEAFF.

The CDR3 loop reads CASSEGPGFSEAFF. The CDR3 coding sequence is TGTGCCAGCAGTGAAGGCCCAGGCTTTTCGGAAGCTTTCTTT. The chain employs TRBV2 and TRBJ1-1; D remains ambiguous. V was trimmed by 1 base and J by 8 bases, leaving 14 bases between them. Germline V gene data show CDR1 as SNHLY and CDR2 as FYNNEI. The CDR3 is 14 amino acids.

The chain uses TRBV19 and TRBJ1-1; 7 nucleotides match TRBD1. The V gene end was trimmed by 4 bases and the J gene end by 1 base; junction bases not matched to a gene: 9. This CDR3 spans 16 amino acids. Germline CDR1 and CDR2: LNHDA and SQIVND (reference sequence). CDR3 sequence reads: CASSTIPGQRNTEAFF. CDR3 coding DNA: TGTGCCAGTAGTACAATTCCGGGACAGAGGAACACTGAAGCTTTCTTT. Using reference TRBV19 and TRBJ1-1 for the parts outside the CDR3, the full variable domain is DGGITQSPKYLFRKEGQNVTLSCEQNLNHDAMYWYRQDPGQGLRLIYYSQIVNDFQKGDIAEGYSVSREKKESFPLTVTSAQKNPTAFYLCASSTIPGQRNTEAFFGQGTRLTVV.

This rearrangement joins TRBV13 to TRBJ2-1, with a possible D match to TRBD1 (6 bases). The CDR3 is 13 amino acids. Germline CDR1 and CDR2: PRHDT and FYEKMQ (reference sequence). Trimming removed 5 bases from V and 8 bases from J, with 13 bases in between. CDR3 residues: CASSRRGNDEQFF. The CDR3 DNA follows: TGTGCCAGCAGCCGTAGGGGGAACGATGAGCAGTTCTTC.

This rearrangement joins TRBV5-1 to TRBJ2-7; 9 bases map to TRBD2. J gave up 3 bases and V 2 bases, and 9 bases lay outside the gene matches. This CDR3 has 16 residues. The V gene's germline CDR1 is SGHRS and CDR2 YFSETQ. The CDR3 bases are TGCGCCAGCAGCTTCACTCTAGCGGGGTCGTACTACGAGCAGTACTTC. As protein: CASSFTLAGSYYEQYF.

The J gene is TRBJ1-1, the V gene TRBV19, with TRBD1 as a possible D gene (5 bases). CDR3 length equals 14 residues. CDR1 LNHDA and CDR2 SQIVND come from the germline V gene (reference sequence). V was clipped by 5 bases and J by 1 base, with 11 bases between them. CDR3 sequence reads: CASSPPGPNTEAFF. CDR3 in DNA: TGTGCCAGTAGTCCGCCAGGGCCGAACACTGAAGCTTTCTTT.

The CDR3 DNA follows: TGCAGCGTCCCTCCCGGGGGGCTGTCTGGAAACACCATATATTTT. It is translated as CSVPPGGLSGNTIYF. V and J are TRBV29-1 and TRBJ1-3; D perhaps matches TRBD1 (6 bases). From germline, CDR1 is SQVTM and CDR2 ANQGSEA. The V gene lost 6 bases and the J gene lost 1 base, with 16 bases spanning the gap. The CDR3 extends over 15 amino acids.

This rearrangement joins TRBV5-1 to TRBJ1-4, with D tentatively TRBD1 (6 bases). The CDR3 length is 15 residues. Germline V gene lookup returns CDR1 SGHRS and CDR2 YFSETQ. V was cut by 4 bases and J by 2 bases, with 12 bases left in between. The CDR3 protein is CASSQNRATNEKLFF. The CDR3 DNA reads TGCGCCAGCAGCCAGAACAGGGCCACTAATGAAAAACTGTTTTTT.

The chain joins TRBV9 to TRBJ2-1; 10 bases match TRBD2. The length of the CDR3 is 16 residues. Germline values: CDR1 SGDLS, CDR2 YYNGEE. V was clipped by 1 base and J by 9 bases; unmatched bases: 10. The CDR3 sequence: CASSVQSGRADGEQFF. Here the CDR3 DNA reads TGTGCCAGCAGCGTACAAAGCGGGAGGGCCGATGGTGAGCAGTTCTTC. The full variable domain, completed using reference TRBV9 and TRBJ2-1, is DSGVTQTPKHLITATGQRVTLRCSPRSGDLSVYWYQQSLDQGLQFLIQYYNGEERAKGNILERFSAQQFPDLHSELNLSSLELGDSALYFCASSVQSGRADGEQFFGPGTRLTVL.

The CDR3 here is CASSGDRGPYNEQFF. CDR3 coding DNA: TGTGCCAGCAGCGGAGACAGGGGCCCCTACAATGAGCAGTTCTTC. This chain joins TRBV9 and TRBJ2-1; 8 bases are shared with TRBD1. The CDR3 length is 15 residues. Germline CDR1 is SGDLS and CDR2 is YYNGEE. Trimming cost V 3 bases and J 2 bases; bases outside gene matches: 4.

V and J are TRBV19 and TRBJ2-1; D unresolved. Germline values: CDR1 LNHDA, CDR2 SQIVND (reference sequence). Trimming took 4 bases from V and 0 from J, leaving 19 bases between them. The length of the CDR3 is 18 residues. The CDR3 DNA reads TGTGCCAGTAGTACCCTAAGAACTGGGCCAAGCTCCTACAATGAGCAGTTCTTC. Residues: CASSTLRTGPSSYNEQFF.

In its sample, this clone was seen once. The chain employs TRBV5-4 and TRBJ2-3; 8 bases fit TRBD2. CDR3 size: 20 residues. After removal of 3 bases from V and 1 base from J, the junction contained 19 bases not matched to a gene. Germline values: CDR1 SGHNT, CDR2 YYREEE (reference sequence). The CDR3 is CASSSLAARITFFGTDTQYF. CDR3 bases: TGTGCCAGCAGCTCACTAGCGGCTCGTATCACCTTTTTCGGCACAGATACGCAGTATTTT.

Only one count was recorded for this clone. The chain links TRBV6-2 or TRBV6-3 to TRBJ1-6, with a weak D call TRBD1 (5 bases). V lost 2 bases to trimming and J lost 3 bases, with 14 bases between them. This CDR3 region has 17 residues. The germline V gene encodes CDR1 MNHEY and CDR2 SVGEGT. The CDR3 bases are TGTGCCAGCAGTTACCAAACAGGACTACGCTATAATTCACCCCTCCACTTT. Its translation is CASSYQTGLRYNSPLHF.

This chain links TRBV6-5 with TRBJ2-1; D is ambiguous. Germline CDR1 is MNHEY and CDR2 is SVGAGI. The CDR3 covers 15 residues. V gave up 8 bases and J gave up 0 bases, with 14 bases separating them. CDR3 in amino acids: CASDGRHSSYNEQFF. For the CDR3, the DNA is TGTGCCAGCGATGGTAGACATAGCTCCTACAATGAGCAGTTCTTC.

This clone appeared a single time. CDR3 protein: CASMGRMSTDTQYF. The CDR3 DNA reads as TGTGCCAGCATGGGCAGGATGAGCACAGATACGCAGTATTTT. The chain couples TRBV2 to TRBJ2-3; D not resolved. The CDR3 is made up of 14 amino acids. V was shortened by 7 bases and J by 0 bases, with 11 bases between the two germline ends. CDR1 and CDR2 from the germline V gene are SNHLY and FYNNEI.

The chain links TRBV7-6 to TRBJ2-7, with D perhaps TRBD1 (5 bases). Trimming removed 5 bases from V and 0 bases from J, with 20 bases in between. This CDR3 contains 17 residues. The V gene's germline CDR1 is SGHVS and CDR2 FNYEAQ. CDR3 sequence: CASSTLGGAPRSYEQYF. DNA for the CDR3: TGTGCCAGCAGCACTCTGGGTGGGGCCCCCCGCTCCTACGAGCAGTACTTC.

The chain uses TRBV24-1 and TRBJ1-2; no clear D gene. The CDR3 has 13 residues. V lost 5 bases to trimming and J lost 1 base, with 7 bases between them. CDR1 KGHDR and CDR2 SFDVKD come from the germline V gene. CDR3 loop: CATSGQFNYGYTF. The CDR3 nucleotides read TGTGCCACCAGTGGGCAGTTTAACTATGGCTACACCTTC.

The CDR3 region is CATSEPGQGYNEQFF. CDR3 DNA: TGTGCCACCAGTGAACCCGGACAGGGGTACAATGAGCAGTTCTTC. The chain couples TRBV24-1 to TRBJ2-1, with 9 bases identical to TRBD1. The germline V gene has CDR1 KGHDR and CDR2 SFDVKD. Trimming took 4 bases from V and 4 from J; bases not matched to a gene: 4. CDR3 size: 15 residues.

This chain links TRBV24-1 with TRBJ1-2; 7 bases agree with TRBD1. This CDR3 has 14 residues. CDR1 and CDR2 from the germline V gene are KGHDR and SFDVKD. J lost 1 base, V lost 5 bases, and 3 bases had no gene match. The CDR3 DNA is TGTGCCACCAGTGGGGACAGCTATAACTATGGCTACACCTTC. Residues: CATSGDSYNYGYTF.